The source of this T cell receptor beta chain is a study of fetal regulatory T cell absence and autoimmunity. Study context: Without clinical diabetes, IPEX patients showed exocrine pancreas autoimmunity.

Turning to this clone: Its antigen is unknown.

The junction had 2 bases not matched to a gene; V was cut back by 5 bases and J by 4 bases. Looked up from germline, CDR1 is LGHNA and CDR2 is YSLEER. CDR3 size: 14 residues. TCRdb's copy holds only in-frame clones and misses some; the assay was immunoSEQ multiplex PCR. The sample lists 95,000 or so clones; 72% were seen once. The study, taken as a whole, reports: Oligoclonal TCR enrichment in pancreas over cord blood reached over 90-fold for some clones.

The receptor was derived from a male donor with IPEX syndrome. Sequencing input: pancreas tissue. The chain couples TRBV4-3 to TRBJ2-4; 10 nucleotides align to TRBD1. The CDR3 DNA sequence: TGCGCCAGCAGCTTGGGACAGGGGAAAAACATTCAGTACTTC. Encoded protein: CASSLGQGKNIQYF.